The present T cell receptor beta chain was sequenced within a study of blood T cell repertoires in COVID-19. In the study overall: Both acute and convalescent COVID-19 samples were obtained from the United States, Italy and Spain. PBMCs, B-cell-depleted T cells, or T cells provided the cDNA or gDNA that made up the material.

Original processing notes: Amplification with reference gene primers provided the estimates of nucleated cell counts. Libraries were prepared by immunoSEQ multiplex PCR; TCRdb keeps only in-frame clonotypes and omits some of them. From that table come the V and J calls and clone size; the DNA was used to work out D and trimming. In the table there are roughly 250,000 clones, 80% to 90% of which are singletons. The CDR3 loop spans 16 amino acids. Germline assignment: CDR1 MGHRA and CDR2 YSYEKL. J was trimmed by 6 bases and V by 3 bases; bases with no gene match: 6. The source material was peripheral blood. The chain carries TRBV4-1 and TRBJ2-1; 12 nucleotides align to TRBD2. The source of this sequence is a man in his forties with active or convalescent COVID-19. CDR3 amino acids: CASSQPTSGRFNEQFF. The CDR3 region has the DNA TGCGCCAGCAGCCAGCCCACTAGCGGGAGGTTCAATGAGCAGTTCTTC.